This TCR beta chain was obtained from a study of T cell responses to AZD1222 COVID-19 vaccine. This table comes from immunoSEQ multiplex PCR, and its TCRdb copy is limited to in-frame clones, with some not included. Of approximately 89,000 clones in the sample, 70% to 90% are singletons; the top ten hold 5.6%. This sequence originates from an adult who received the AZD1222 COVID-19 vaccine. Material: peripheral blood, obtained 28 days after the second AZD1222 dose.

The chain's CDR3 is CAISEGSLGNQPQHF. CDR3 sequence (DNA): TGTGCCATCAGTGAGGGGTCCTTGGGCAATCAGCCCCAGCATTTT. The rearrangement uses TRBV10-3 and TRBJ1-5; D unresolved. V lost 2 bases and J lost 2, with 10 bases in between. The CDR3 sequence is 15 residues long. Germline CDR1 reads ENHRY; CDR2 reads SYGVKD.